A selection of T cell receptor beta chains follows, all from one sample in a study of cytomegalovirus exposure and HLA in healthy donors. Method: immunoSEQ multiplex PCR; TCRdb's copy keeps in-frame clones and lacks some. The sample includes 100,000 to 120,000 clones, 70% to 80% of them seen just once. The sample consisted of PBMCs. These receptor sequences come from a woman aged 25 to 39 in good health and CMV-seropositive. Both conserved end residues are part of each CDR3. A D gene is named only where the DNA matches it firmly. A clone size is listed for some rows: how often the clone was seen (once, few, many), or a class if it is expanded.

clone_size,v_call,d_call,j_call,cdr3_nt,cdr3_aa
few,TRBV5-6,TRBD1,TRBJ2-7,TGTGCCAGCAGCGCGCGACAGGGAACCTACGAGCAGTACTTC,CASSARQGTYEQYF
few,TRBV4-1,TRBD2,TRBJ2-3,TGCGCCAGCAGCCAGGGACTAGCGGGAGTGGTAGATACGCAGTATTTT,CASSQGLAGVVDTQYF
few,TRBV6-5,TRBD1,TRBJ1-1,TGTGCCAGCAGGCCGGGACAGGCGAGGACTGAAGCTTTCTTT,CASRPGQARTEAFF
NA,TRBV9,TRBD2,TRBJ2-2,TGTGCCAGCACAGCAGCGGGGGGCTACACCGGGGAGCTGTTTTTT,CASTAAGGYTGELFF
NA,TRBV5-4,NA,TRBJ2-4,TGTGCCAGCAGCTTGGCCGGGGTCGGAAACATTCAGTACTTC,CASSLAGVGNIQYF
NA,TRBV19,NA,TRBJ1-1,TGTGCCAGTAGTATTTCCGCTTCACAGCTGAACACTGAAGCTTTCTTT,CASSISASQLNTEAFF
NA,TRBV9,NA,TRBJ2-7,TGTGCCAGCAGCGTAGCGGGAAGTAGTCTCGAGCAGTACTTC,CASSVAGSSLEQYF
NA,TRBV12-5,TRBD2,TRBJ2-1,TGTGCTAGTGGTTTGGCCCGGACTAGCGGGAGTCTCGGTGAGCAGTTCTTC,CASGLARTSGSLGEQFF
NA,TRBV18,TRBD2,TRBJ2-4,TGTGCCAGCTCACCGGAGGGACTAGCGAACATTCAGTACTTC,CASSPEGLANIQYF
NA,TRBV5-4,TRBD2,TRBJ2-1,TGTGCCAGCAGACCGGGACTAGCGGGAGGGGAGGAGCAGTTCTTC,CASRPGLAGGEEQFF
few,TRBV5-1,NA,TRBJ1-4,TGCGCCAGCAGAATGGAGTCCGCAACTAATGAAAAACTGTTTTTT,CASRMESATNEKLFF
once,TRBV29-1,TRBD1,TRBJ1-2,TGCAGCGTTGGGGGGGACAGCGGCTACACCTTC,CSVGGDSGYTF
NA,TRBV4-1,TRBD2,TRBJ2-7,TGCGCCAGCAGCCAGATCACCGGACTAGCGGGAACCTCCTACGAGCAGTACTTC,CASSQITGLAGTSYEQYF
NA,TRBV15,NA,TRBJ1-3,TGTGCCACTACACGGAACGGGGGTCGAAACACCATATATTTT,CATTRNGGRNTIYF
NA,TRBV10-3,NA,TRBJ2-5,TGTGCCATGGGGGGGGGCCAGGGAGAGACCCAGTACTTC,CAMGGGQGETQYF
NA,TRBV19,TRBD1,TRBJ1-4,TGTGCCAGTAGGTTACAGGGGGCTAATGAAAAACTGTTTTTT,CASRLQGANEKLFF
NA,TRBV5-1,TRBD2,TRBJ2-1,TGCGCCAGCAGCTTGGTATTAACGGGGGGAACTCACAATGAGCAGTTCTTC,CASSLVLTGGTHNEQFF
NA,TRBV7-9,TRBD2,TRBJ2-7,TGTGCCAGCAGCTTAGCGCGGGGGGGGACCTCCTACGAGCAGTACTTC,CASSLARGGTSYEQYF
NA,TRBV19,NA,TRBJ1-1,TGTGCCACTTCGACAGGAGTGAACACTGAAGCTTTCTTT,CATSTGVNTEAFF
NA,TRBV27,TRBD1,TRBJ2-7,TGTGCCAGCGGGTTCTCGGGACAGGAGTCCTACGAGCAGTACTTC,CASGFSGQESYEQYF
few,TRBV29-1,NA,TRBJ1-1,TGCAGCGTTGAGATGGCGAACACTGAAGCTTTCTTT,CSVEMANTEAFF
NA,TRBV15,TRBD1,TRBJ1-5,TGTGCCACTTCAGGGGGCTGGCAGCCCCAGCATTTT,CATSGGWQPQHF
few,TRBV18,TRBD2,TRBJ2-7,TGTGCCAGCCGGGGGACTAGCTTTCCCAACGAGCAGTACTTC,CASRGTSFPNEQYF
NA,TRBV2,NA,TRBJ2-1,TGTGCCAGCAGTGACGTCTTATACAATGAGCAGTTCTTC,CASSDVLYNEQFF
NA,TRBV27,NA,TRBJ1-2,TGTGCCAGCAGTTTTTCAGGGTACTATGGCTACACCTTC,CASSFSGYYGYTF
once,TRBV18,NA,TRBJ1-1,TGTGCCAGCTCACCAAGTACTGGTTTTGAAGCTTTCTTT,CASSPSTGFEAFF
NA,TRBV2,NA,TRBJ1-4,TGTGCCAGCATCTCCGGGTTAGTGGATGAAAAACTGTTTTTT,CASISGLVDEKLFF
NA,TRBV4-1,TRBD1,TRBJ1-2,TGCGCCAGCAGCCGCCCCCAGGACAGGGGAGTCTATGGCTACACCTTC,CASSRPQDRGVYGYTF
NA,TRBV4-1,NA,TRBJ1-1,TGCGCCAGCAGCCAAGACCCCCATAGTCGTAACACTGAAGCTTTCTTT,CASSQDPHSRNTEAFF
NA,TRBV2,TRBD2,TRBJ2-5,TGTGCCAGCAGTGACGTAGCGGGGGTCGCAGAGACCCAGTACTTC,CASSDVAGVAETQYF
NA,TRBV5-1,TRBD1,TRBJ1-1,TGCGCCAGCAGCTTGACAGGGGCGAACACTGAAGCTTTCTTT,CASSLTGANTEAFF
NA,TRBV6-6,NA,TRBJ2-1,TGTGCCAGCAAGATGGCCGGGGTTAGCTACAATGAGCAGTTCTTC,CASKMAGVSYNEQFF
NA,TRBV28,NA,TRBJ1-1,TGTGCCAGCAGTCCTCAGGGTAAGGGGACTGAAGCTTTCTTT,CASSPQGKGTEAFF
once,TRBV2,NA,TRBJ1-1,TGTGCCAGCAAAATACCCGGGGGATGGGGCACTGAAGCTTTCTTT,CASKIPGGWGTEAFF
NA,TRBV5-3,TRBD1,TRBJ2-4,TGTGCCACCCACAAGGAGGACAGGGATCTCGTGGGCAAAAACATTCAGTACTTC,CATHKEDRDLVGKNIQYF
NA,TRBV5-1,TRBD1,TRBJ1-1,TGCGCCAGCAGTATCACCCCCGGGACAGTCTCTGAAGCTTTCTTT,CASSITPGTVSEAFF